This T cell receptor (beta chain) was recovered during a study of T cell repertoires in cytomegalovirus infection. Overall study: Matching HLA type and CMV infection were both indicated by public TCR beta signatures.

General study results and limits: Dominating the ex vivo response were TCR beta clonotypes that were CMV-specific and HLA-C-restricted. Carriers of CMV and the relevant HLA type were discriminated by public TCR beta frequency.

CDR1 and CDR2 (germline): MNHNY, SVGAGI (reference sequence). This CDR3 is 14 amino acids long. Trimming took 6 bases from V and 0 from J, leaving 9 bases between them. TCRdb called the reads again in MiXCR, with one record for every CDR3 protein. The sample has about 440,000 distinct CDR3 sequences; approximately 31% are singletons. This clonotype was seen repeatedly, ten times or more. Antigen specificity is unknown. The chain carries TRBV6-6 and TRBJ1-3; D not resolved. This clonotype was sampled from a human donor in good health (CMV status not recorded). Some clones in this sample may be carry-over from other donors' samples. Sequenced: PBMCs. The CDR3 sequence: CASRRTVSGNTIYF. The CDR3 nucleotides are TGTGCCAGCAGGCGGACGGTCTCTGGAAACACCATATATTTT.